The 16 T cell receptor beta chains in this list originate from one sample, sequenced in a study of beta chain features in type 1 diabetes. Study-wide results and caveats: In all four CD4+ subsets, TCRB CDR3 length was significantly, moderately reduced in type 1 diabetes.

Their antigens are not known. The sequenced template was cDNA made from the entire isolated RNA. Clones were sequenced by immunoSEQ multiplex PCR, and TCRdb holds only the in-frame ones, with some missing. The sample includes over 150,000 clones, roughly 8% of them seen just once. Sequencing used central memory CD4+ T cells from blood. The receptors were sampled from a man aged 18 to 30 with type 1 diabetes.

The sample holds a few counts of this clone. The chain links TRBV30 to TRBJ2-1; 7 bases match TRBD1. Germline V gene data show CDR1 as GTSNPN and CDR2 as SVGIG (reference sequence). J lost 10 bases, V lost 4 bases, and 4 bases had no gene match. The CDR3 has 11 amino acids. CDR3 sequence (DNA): TGTGCCTGGACAGTAGGGGGCGAGCAGTTCTTC. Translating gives CAWTVGGEQFF.

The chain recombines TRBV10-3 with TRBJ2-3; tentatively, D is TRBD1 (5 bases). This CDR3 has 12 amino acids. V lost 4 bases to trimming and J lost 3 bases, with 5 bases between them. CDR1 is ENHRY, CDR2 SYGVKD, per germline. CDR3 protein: CAISGQTDTQYF. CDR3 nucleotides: TGTGCCATCAGTGGACAGACAGATACGCAGTATTTT.

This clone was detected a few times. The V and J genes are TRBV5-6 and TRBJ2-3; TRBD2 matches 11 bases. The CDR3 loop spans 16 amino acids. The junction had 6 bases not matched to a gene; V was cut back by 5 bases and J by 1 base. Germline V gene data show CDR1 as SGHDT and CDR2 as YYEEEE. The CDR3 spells CASSLLAGGRTDTQYF. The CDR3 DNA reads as TGTGCCAGCAGTCTCTTAGCGGGAGGGCGCACAGATACGCAGTATTTT.

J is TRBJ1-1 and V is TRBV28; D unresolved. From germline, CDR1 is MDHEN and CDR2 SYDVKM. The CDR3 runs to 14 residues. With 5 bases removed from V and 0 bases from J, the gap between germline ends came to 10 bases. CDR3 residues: CASSKEYMNTEAFF. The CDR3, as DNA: TGTGCCAGCAGTAAGGAGTATATGAACACTGAAGCTTTCTTT.

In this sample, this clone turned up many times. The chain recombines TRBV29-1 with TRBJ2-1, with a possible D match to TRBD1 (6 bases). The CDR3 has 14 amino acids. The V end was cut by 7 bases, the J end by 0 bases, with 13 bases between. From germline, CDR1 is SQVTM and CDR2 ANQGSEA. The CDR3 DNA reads TGCAGCGCTTTAGGACAGAGCTCCTACAATGAGCAGTTCTTC. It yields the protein CSALGQSSYNEQFF.

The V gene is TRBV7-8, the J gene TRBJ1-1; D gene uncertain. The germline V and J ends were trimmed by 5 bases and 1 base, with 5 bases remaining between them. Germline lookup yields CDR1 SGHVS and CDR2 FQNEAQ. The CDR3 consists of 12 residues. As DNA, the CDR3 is TGTGCCAGCAGCCCAAAGAACACTGAAGCTTTCTTT. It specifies CASSPKNTEAFF.

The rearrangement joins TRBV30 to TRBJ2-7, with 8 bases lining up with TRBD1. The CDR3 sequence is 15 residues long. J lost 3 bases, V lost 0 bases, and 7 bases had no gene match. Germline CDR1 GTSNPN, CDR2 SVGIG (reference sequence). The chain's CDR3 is CAWSVRTGLNYEQYF. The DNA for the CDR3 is TGTGCCTGGAGTGTCCGGACAGGGTTGAACTACGAGCAGTACTTC.

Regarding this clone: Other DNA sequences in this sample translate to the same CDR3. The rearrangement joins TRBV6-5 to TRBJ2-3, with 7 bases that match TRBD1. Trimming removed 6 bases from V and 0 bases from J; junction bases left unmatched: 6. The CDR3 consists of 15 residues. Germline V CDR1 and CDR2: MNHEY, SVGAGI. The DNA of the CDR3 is TGTGCCAGCAGCCGGGGACAGACTAGCACAGATACGCAGTATTTT. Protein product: CASSRGQTSTDTQYF.

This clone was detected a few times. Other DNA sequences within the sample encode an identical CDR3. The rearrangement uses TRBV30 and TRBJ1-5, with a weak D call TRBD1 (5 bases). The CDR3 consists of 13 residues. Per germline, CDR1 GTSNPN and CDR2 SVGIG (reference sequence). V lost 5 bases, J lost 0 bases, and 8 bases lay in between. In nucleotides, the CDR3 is TGTGCCTGGGGGACTGATAGCAATCAGCCCCAGCATTTT. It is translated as CAWGTDSNQPQHF.

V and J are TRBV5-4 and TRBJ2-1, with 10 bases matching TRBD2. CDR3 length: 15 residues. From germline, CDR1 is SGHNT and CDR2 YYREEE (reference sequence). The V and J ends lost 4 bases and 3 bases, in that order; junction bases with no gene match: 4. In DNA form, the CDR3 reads TGTGCCAGCAGCCACGGACTAGCGGACTACAATGAGCAGTTCTTC. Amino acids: CASSHGLADYNEQFF.

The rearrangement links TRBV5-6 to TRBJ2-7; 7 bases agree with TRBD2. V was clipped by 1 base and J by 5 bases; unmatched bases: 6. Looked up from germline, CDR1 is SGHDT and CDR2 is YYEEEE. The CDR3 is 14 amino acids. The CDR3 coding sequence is TGTGCCAGCAGCTTGAGGCGGGGGTTAAACGAGCAGTACTTC. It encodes CASSLRRGLNEQYF.

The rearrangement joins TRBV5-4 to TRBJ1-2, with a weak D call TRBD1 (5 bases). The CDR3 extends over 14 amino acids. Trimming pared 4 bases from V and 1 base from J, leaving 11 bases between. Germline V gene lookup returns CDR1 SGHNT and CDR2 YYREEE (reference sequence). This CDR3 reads CASSAGRNNYGYTF. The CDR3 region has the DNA TGTGCCAGCAGCGCGGGACGGAATAACTATGGCTACACCTTC.

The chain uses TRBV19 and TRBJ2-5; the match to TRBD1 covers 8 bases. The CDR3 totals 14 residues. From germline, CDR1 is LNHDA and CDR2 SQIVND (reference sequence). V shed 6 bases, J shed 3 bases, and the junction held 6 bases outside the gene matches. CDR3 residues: CASSRTGMEETQYF. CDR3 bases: TGTGCCAGTAGCCGGACAGGGATGGAAGAGACCCAGTACTTC.

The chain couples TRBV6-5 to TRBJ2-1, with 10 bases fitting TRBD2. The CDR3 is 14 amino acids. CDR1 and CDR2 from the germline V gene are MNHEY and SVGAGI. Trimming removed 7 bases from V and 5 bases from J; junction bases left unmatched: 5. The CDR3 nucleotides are TGTGCCAGCACTCGGACTAGCGGCCACAATGAGCAGTTCTTC. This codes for CASTRTSGHNEQFF.

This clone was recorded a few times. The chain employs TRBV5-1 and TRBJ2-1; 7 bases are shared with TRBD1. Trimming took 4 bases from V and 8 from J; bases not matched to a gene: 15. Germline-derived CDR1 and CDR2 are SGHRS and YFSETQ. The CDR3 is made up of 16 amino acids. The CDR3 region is CASSRLGQLGNDEQFF. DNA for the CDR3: TGCGCCAGCAGCCGATTGGGACAGTTGGGGAACGATGAGCAGTTCTTC.

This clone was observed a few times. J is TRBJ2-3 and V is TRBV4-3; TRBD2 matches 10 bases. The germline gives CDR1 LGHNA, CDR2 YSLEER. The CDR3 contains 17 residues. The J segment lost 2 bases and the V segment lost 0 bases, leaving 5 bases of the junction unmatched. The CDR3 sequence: CASSQDTAGGYTDTQYF. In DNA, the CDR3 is TGCGCCAGCAGCCAAGATACAGCGGGGGGGTACACAGATACGCAGTATTTT.